Listed below are T cell receptor beta chains from one sample, sequenced in a study of blood T cell repertoires in COVID-19. Profiled with immunoSEQ multiplex PCR; TCRdb holds only in-frame clones, not every one. The top ten clones hold approximately 12% of a sample with 120,000 or so clones, approximately 84% of them seen once. Sequenced material: peripheral blood. These receptors were taken from a woman in her twenties or thirties who had recovered from COVID-19. CDR3s include the opening cysteine and the closing phenylalanine or tryptophan. Each record gives: D gene, clone size, V gene, J gene, CDR3 protein, CDR3 DNA. The D gene is left open where the match is weak. Size is omitted from some rows. Given values are once, few, many or a class for expanded clones.

d_call: NA
clone_size: few
v_call: TRBV9
j_call: TRBJ1-4
cdr3_aa: CASSVSTRTNEKLFF
cdr3_nt: TGTGCCAGCAGCGTATCGACGCGGACTAATGAAAAACTGTTTTTT

d_call: TRBD1
clone_size: NA
v_call: TRBV18
j_call: TRBJ1-4
cdr3_aa: CASSLLGQGLIEEKLFF
cdr3_nt: TGTGCCAGCTCTCTGCTTGGACAGGGTTTGATTGAGGAAAAACTGTTTTTT

d_call: NA
clone_size: NA
v_call: TRBV11-2
j_call: TRBJ2-5
cdr3_aa: CASSLDYSGTGTQYF
cdr3_nt: TGTGCCAGCAGCTTAGATTACAGCGGCACGGGGACCCAGTACTTC

d_call: NA
clone_size: NA
v_call: TRBV11-2
j_call: TRBJ2-3
cdr3_aa: CASSRRGAKSTSTDTQYF
cdr3_nt: TGTGCCAGCAGCCGCCGCGGGGCCAAATCCACTAGCACAGATACGCAGTATTTT

d_call: TRBD1
clone_size: NA
v_call: TRBV7-9
j_call: TRBJ1-5
cdr3_aa: CASSRTGGNQPQHF
cdr3_nt: TGTGCCAGCAGCCGGACAGGGGGCAATCAGCCCCAGCATTTT

d_call: NA
clone_size: few
v_call: TRBV19
j_call: TRBJ1-2
cdr3_aa: CASSIPPSYGYTF
cdr3_nt: TGTGCCAGTAGTATCCCACCCAGCTATGGCTACACCTTC

d_call: NA
clone_size: NA
v_call: TRBV29-1
j_call: TRBJ2-1
cdr3_aa: CSVAGSRNNEQFF
cdr3_nt: TGCAGCGTTGCCGGGAGCAGGAACAATGAGCAGTTCTTC

d_call: NA
clone_size: NA
v_call: TRBV29-1
j_call: TRBJ2-7
cdr3_aa: CSVGTAYEQYF
cdr3_nt: TGCAGCGTTGGGACAGCCTACGAGCAGTACTTC

d_call: NA
clone_size: NA
v_call: TRBV3-1/TRBV3-2
j_call: TRBJ2-7
cdr3_aa: CASSHAFSYEQYF
cdr3_nt: TGTGCCAGCAGCCATGCGTTCTCCTACGAGCAGTACTTC

d_call: NA
clone_size: NA
v_call: TRBV5-1
j_call: TRBJ1-6
cdr3_aa: CASSSDPGDNSPLHF
cdr3_nt: TGCGCCAGCAGCTCAGACCCGGGGGATAATTCACCCCTCCACTTT

d_call: NA
clone_size: NA
v_call: TRBV7-2
j_call: TRBJ1-3
cdr3_aa: CASSLTLDGNTIYF
cdr3_nt: TGTGCCAGCAGCTTAACCCTAGATGGAAACACCATATATTTT

d_call: NA
clone_size: NA
v_call: TRBV9
j_call: TRBJ1-5
cdr3_aa: CASSVGGSQPQHF
cdr3_nt: TGTGCCAGCAGCGTCGGAGGGTCTCAGCCCCAGCATTTT

d_call: NA
clone_size: NA
v_call: TRBV28
j_call: TRBJ2-5
cdr3_aa: CASSFSVGSQYF
cdr3_nt: TGTGCCAGCAGTTTCTCGGTCGGGAGCCAGTACTTC

d_call: TRBD2
clone_size: NA
v_call: TRBV5-4
j_call: TRBJ2-1
cdr3_aa: CASSRENSGTSYNEQFF
cdr3_nt: TGTGCCAGCTCCCGCGAGAATAGCGGGACAAGTTACAATGAGCAGTTCTTC

d_call: NA
clone_size: NA
v_call: TRBV6-5
j_call: TRBJ2-1
cdr3_aa: CASSPSYNEQFF
cdr3_nt: TGTGCCAGCAGCCCGTCCTACAATGAGCAGTTCTTC

d_call: TRBD2
clone_size: NA
v_call: TRBV11-2
j_call: TRBJ2-7
cdr3_aa: CASSFSSGSPEQYF
cdr3_nt: TGTGCCAGCAGCTTTTCTAGCGGGAGCCCCGAGCAGTACTTC

d_call: NA
clone_size: NA
v_call: TRBV7-8
j_call: TRBJ2-2
cdr3_aa: CASSSGQTNTGELFF
cdr3_nt: TGTGCCAGCAGCTCCGGACAGACGAACACCGGGGAGCTGTTTTTT

d_call: NA
clone_size: NA
v_call: TRBV24-1
j_call: TRBJ2-5
cdr3_aa: CATSDWASRSETQYF
cdr3_nt: TGTGCCACCAGTGATTGGGCCTCTCGCTCGGAGACCCAGTACTTC

d_call: TRBD2
clone_size: NA
v_call: TRBV3-1/TRBV3-2
j_call: TRBJ2-7
cdr3_aa: CASSQDSPSGRALGSYEQYF
cdr3_nt: TGTGCCAGCAGCCAAGATAGTCCTAGCGGGAGGGCCCTAGGGTCCTACGAGCAGTACTTC

d_call: NA
clone_size: NA
v_call: TRBV2
j_call: TRBJ1-1
cdr3_aa: CASSENPGDTEAFF
cdr3_nt: TGTGCCAGCAGTGAAAACCCCGGGGACACTGAAGCTTTCTTT

d_call: TRBD2
clone_size: few
v_call: TRBV30
j_call: TRBJ2-1
cdr3_aa: CAWRASGAYNEQFF
cdr3_nt: TGTGCCTGGAGGGCCAGCGGGGCCTACAATGAGCAGTTCTTC

d_call: TRBD2
clone_size: NA
v_call: TRBV13
j_call: TRBJ2-1
cdr3_aa: CASSPYSTSGRAWDEQFF
cdr3_nt: TGTGCCAGCAGCCCGTACTCGACTAGCGGGAGGGCTTGGGATGAGCAGTTCTTC

d_call: NA
clone_size: few
v_call: TRBV11-3
j_call: TRBJ2-7
cdr3_aa: CASSLDSREQYF
cdr3_nt: TGTGCCAGCAGCTTAGATAGCCGAGAGCAGTACTTC

d_call: NA
clone_size: NA
v_call: TRBV7-9
j_call: TRBJ1-4
cdr3_aa: CASSLDRKGDEKLFF
cdr3_nt: TGTGCCAGCAGCTTAGACCGGAAAGGGGATGAAAAACTGTTTTTT

d_call: NA
clone_size: NA
v_call: TRBV5-1
j_call: TRBJ1-6
cdr3_aa: CASSDTGTPNSPLHF
cdr3_nt: TGCGCCAGCAGCGACACCGGGACACCCAATTCACCCCTCCACTTT

d_call: NA
clone_size: NA
v_call: TRBV18
j_call: TRBJ2-7
cdr3_aa: CASSPTGGPTMSSYEQYF
cdr3_nt: TGTGCCAGCTCACCAACTGGGGGCCCGACCATGAGCTCCTACGAGCAGTACTTC

d_call: TRBD2
clone_size: NA
v_call: TRBV5-1
j_call: TRBJ2-5
cdr3_aa: CASSLFQRGQETQYF
cdr3_nt: TGCGCCAGCAGCTTGTTCCAGCGGGGTCAAGAGACCCAGTACTTC

d_call: NA
clone_size: NA
v_call: TRBV4-1
j_call: TRBJ2-1
cdr3_aa: CASSRWTDLVDNEQFF
cdr3_nt: TGCGCCAGCAGCCGCTGGACAGACCTGGTGGACAATGAGCAGTTCTTC

d_call: TRBD1
clone_size: NA
v_call: TRBV6-6
j_call: TRBJ2-1
cdr3_aa: CASSYGTVSDEQFF
cdr3_nt: TGTGCCAGCAGTTACGGGACAGTTTCCGATGAGCAGTTCTTC

d_call: NA
clone_size: NA
v_call: TRBV2
j_call: TRBJ2-7
cdr3_aa: CASSRPEKPYEQYF
cdr3_nt: TGTGCCAGCAGTCGTCCCGAGAAACCCTACGAGCAGTACTTC

d_call: NA
clone_size: few
v_call: TRBV29-1
j_call: TRBJ2-1
cdr3_aa: CSVEDGRGDEQFF
cdr3_nt: TGCAGCGTTGAAGATGGAAGGGGCGATGAGCAGTTCTTC

d_call: NA
clone_size: NA
v_call: TRBV5-6
j_call: TRBJ1-2
cdr3_aa: CASSLTGEYGYTF
cdr3_nt: TGTGCCAGCAGCTTGACCGGGGAGTATGGCTACACCTTC

d_call: TRBD1
clone_size: once
v_call: TRBV7-9
j_call: TRBJ2-2
cdr3_aa: CASSLQGTGELFF
cdr3_nt: TGTGCCAGCAGCCTACAGGGGACCGGGGAGCTGTTTTTT

d_call: TRBD2
clone_size: NA
v_call: TRBV20-1
j_call: TRBJ2-3
cdr3_aa: CAGGGTDTQYF
cdr3_nt: TGTGCGGGGGGGGGCACAGATACGCAGTATTTT

d_call: NA
clone_size: NA
v_call: TRBV6-1
j_call: TRBJ2-3
cdr3_aa: CASSEKLVGTQYF
cdr3_nt: TGTGCCAGCAGTGAAAAACTAGTCGGTACGCAGTATTTT

d_call: NA
clone_size: NA
v_call: TRBV12-3/TRBV12-4
j_call: TRBJ1-1
cdr3_aa: CASVGEENTEAFF
cdr3_nt: TGTGCCAGCGTAGGGGAGGAGAACACTGAAGCTTTCTTT

d_call: TRBD1
clone_size: NA
v_call: TRBV27
j_call: TRBJ1-2
cdr3_aa: CASSRNLQGAGYTF
cdr3_nt: TGTGCCAGCAGTCGGAACCTCCAGGGGGCAGGCTACACCTTC

d_call: NA
clone_size: NA
v_call: TRBV19
j_call: TRBJ1-6
cdr3_aa: CASSLPGLSPLHF
cdr3_nt: TGTGCCAGTAGTCTTCCGGGACTTTCACCCCTCCACTTT

d_call: TRBD2
clone_size: many
v_call: TRBV5-1
j_call: TRBJ2-1
cdr3_aa: CASSLDGGSYNEQFF
cdr3_nt: TGCGCCAGCAGCCTGGATGGCGGGAGTTACAATGAGCAGTTCTTC

d_call: NA
clone_size: few
v_call: TRBV25-1
j_call: TRBJ2-3
cdr3_aa: CASSGRVFGTDTQYF
cdr3_nt: TGTGCCAGCAGTGGTCGGGTCTTCGGCACAGATACGCAGTATTTT

d_call: NA
clone_size: NA
v_call: TRBV20-1
j_call: TRBJ1-1
cdr3_aa: CSASVAGENTEAFF
cdr3_nt: TGCAGTGCTAGTGTGGCAGGTGAGAACACTGAAGCTTTCTTT

d_call: NA
clone_size: NA
v_call: TRBV7-2
j_call: TRBJ2-3
cdr3_aa: CASSALWDTQYF
cdr3_nt: TGTGCCAGCAGCGCGCTTTGGGATACGCAGTATTTT